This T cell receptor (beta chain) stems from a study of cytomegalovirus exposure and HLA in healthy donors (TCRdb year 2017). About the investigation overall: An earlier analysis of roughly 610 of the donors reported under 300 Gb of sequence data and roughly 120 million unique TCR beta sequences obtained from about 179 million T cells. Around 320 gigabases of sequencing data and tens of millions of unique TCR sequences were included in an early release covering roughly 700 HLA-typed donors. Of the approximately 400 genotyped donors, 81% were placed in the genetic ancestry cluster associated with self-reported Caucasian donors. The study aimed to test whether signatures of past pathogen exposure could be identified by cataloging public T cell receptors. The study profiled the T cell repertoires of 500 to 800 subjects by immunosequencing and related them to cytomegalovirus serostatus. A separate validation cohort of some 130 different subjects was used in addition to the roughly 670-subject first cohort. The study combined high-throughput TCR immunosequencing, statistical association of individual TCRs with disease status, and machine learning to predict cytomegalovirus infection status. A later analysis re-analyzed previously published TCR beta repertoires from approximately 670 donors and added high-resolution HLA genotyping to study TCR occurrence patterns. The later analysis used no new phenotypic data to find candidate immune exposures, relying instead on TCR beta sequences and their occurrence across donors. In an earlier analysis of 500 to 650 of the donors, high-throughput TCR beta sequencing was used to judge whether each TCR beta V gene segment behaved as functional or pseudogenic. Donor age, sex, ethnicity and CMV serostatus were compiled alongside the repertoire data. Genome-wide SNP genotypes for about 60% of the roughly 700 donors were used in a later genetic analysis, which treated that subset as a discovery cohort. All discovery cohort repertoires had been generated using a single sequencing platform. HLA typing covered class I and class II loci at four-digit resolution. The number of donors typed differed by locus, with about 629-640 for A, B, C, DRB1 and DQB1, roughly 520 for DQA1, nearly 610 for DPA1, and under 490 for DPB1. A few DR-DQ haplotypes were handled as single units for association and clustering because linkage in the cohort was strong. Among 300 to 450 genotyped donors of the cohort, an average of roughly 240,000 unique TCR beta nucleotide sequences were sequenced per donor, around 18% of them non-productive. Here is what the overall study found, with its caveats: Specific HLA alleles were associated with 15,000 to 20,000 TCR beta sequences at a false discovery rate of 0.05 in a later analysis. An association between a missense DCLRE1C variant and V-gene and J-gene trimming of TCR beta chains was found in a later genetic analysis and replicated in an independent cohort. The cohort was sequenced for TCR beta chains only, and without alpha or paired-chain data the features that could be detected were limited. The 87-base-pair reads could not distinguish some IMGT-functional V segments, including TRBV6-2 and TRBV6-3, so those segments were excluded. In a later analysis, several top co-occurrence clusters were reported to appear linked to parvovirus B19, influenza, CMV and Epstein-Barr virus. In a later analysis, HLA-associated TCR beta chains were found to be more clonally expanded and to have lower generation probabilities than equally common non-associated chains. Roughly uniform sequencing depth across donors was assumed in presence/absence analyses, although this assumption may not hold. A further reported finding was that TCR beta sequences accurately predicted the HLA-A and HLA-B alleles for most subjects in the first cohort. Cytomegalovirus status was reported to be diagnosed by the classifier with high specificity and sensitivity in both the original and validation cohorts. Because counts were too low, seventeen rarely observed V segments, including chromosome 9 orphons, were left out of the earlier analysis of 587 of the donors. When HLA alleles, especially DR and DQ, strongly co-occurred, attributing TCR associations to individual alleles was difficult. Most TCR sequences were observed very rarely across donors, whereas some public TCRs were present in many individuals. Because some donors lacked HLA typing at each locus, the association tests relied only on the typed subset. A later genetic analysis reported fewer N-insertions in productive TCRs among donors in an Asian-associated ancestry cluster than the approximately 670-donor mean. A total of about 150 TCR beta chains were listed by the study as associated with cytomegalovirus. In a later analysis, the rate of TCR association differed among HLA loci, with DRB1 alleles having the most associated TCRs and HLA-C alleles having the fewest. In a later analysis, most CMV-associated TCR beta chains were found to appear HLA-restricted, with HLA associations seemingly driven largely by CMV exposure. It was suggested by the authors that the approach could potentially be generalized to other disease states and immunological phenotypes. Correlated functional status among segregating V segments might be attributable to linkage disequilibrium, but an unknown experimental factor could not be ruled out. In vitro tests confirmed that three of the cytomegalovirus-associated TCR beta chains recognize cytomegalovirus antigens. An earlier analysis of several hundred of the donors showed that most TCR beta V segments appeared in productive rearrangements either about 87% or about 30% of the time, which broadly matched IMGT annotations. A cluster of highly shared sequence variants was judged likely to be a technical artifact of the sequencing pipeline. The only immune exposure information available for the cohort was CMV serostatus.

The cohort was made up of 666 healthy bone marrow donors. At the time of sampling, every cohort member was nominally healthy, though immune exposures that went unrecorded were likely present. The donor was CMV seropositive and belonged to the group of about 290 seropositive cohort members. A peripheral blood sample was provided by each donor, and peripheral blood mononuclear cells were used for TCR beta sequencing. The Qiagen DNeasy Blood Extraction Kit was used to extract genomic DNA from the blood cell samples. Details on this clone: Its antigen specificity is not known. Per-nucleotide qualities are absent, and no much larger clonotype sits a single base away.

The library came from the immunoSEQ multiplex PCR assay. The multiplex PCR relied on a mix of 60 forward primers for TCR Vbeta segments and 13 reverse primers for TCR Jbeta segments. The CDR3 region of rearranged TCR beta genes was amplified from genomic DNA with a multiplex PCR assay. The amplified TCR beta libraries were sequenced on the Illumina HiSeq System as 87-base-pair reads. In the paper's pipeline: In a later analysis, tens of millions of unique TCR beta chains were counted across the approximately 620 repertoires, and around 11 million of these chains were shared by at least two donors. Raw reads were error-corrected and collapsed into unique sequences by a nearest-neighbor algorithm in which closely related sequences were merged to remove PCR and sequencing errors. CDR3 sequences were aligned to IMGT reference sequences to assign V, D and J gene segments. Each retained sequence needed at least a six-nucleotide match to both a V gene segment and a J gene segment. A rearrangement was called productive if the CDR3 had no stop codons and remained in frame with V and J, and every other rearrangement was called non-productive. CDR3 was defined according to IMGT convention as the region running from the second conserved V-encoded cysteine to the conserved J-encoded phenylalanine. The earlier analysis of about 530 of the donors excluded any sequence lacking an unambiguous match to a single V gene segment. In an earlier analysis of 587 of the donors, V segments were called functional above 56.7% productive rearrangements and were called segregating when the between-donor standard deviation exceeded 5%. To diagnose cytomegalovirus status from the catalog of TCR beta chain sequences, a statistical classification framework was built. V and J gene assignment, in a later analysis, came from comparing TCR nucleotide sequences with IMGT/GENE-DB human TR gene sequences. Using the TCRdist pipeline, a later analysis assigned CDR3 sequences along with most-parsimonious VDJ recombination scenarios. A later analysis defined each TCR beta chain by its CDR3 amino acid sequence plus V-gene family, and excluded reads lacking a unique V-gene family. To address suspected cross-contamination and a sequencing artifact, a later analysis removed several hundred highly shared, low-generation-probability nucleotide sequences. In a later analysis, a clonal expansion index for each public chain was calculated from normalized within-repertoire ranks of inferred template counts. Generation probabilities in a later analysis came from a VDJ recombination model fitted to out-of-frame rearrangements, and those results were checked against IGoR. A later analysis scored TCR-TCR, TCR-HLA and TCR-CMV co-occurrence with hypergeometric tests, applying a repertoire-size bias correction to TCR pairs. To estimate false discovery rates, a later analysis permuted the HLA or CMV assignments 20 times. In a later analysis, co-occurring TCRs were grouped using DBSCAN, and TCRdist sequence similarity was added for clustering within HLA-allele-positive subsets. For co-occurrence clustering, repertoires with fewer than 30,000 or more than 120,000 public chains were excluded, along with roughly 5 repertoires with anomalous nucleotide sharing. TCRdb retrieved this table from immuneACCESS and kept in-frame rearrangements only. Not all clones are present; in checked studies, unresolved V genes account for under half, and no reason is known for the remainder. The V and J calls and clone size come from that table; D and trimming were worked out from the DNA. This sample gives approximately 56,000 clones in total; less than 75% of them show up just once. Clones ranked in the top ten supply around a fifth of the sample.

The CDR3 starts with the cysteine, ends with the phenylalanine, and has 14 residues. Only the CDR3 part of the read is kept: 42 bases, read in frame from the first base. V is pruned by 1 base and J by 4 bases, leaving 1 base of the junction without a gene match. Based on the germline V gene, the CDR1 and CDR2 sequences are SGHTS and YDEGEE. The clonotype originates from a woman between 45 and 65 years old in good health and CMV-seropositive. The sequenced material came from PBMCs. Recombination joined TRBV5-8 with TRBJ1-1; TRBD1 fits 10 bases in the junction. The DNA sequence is TGTGCCAGCAGCTTGAGGACAGGGGGCACTGAAGCTTTCTTT. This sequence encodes CASSLRTGGTEAFF.